Listed below are T cell receptor beta chains from one sample, sequenced in a study of human T cells and chemical hapten exposure. TCRdb itself ran the RACE reads through MiXCR, one entry per CDR3 protein. The sample has under 90,000 distinct CDR3 sequences, roughly 8.6% seen once. The sequenced sample was whole blood. These TCRs come from a male donor in good health. Some clones in this sample may be carry-over from other donors' samples. The CDR3 runs from the conserved cysteine through the conserved F or W. D genes are given only for firm matches. The size field is filled for only some rows; it gives once, few, many or a size class.

D	V	length	J	size	CDR3	DNA
TRBD2	TRBV20-1	14	TRBJ2-4	.	CSARDMAGGNIQYF	TGCAGTGCTAGAGATATGGCGGGGGGAAACATTCAGTACTTC
TRBD1	TRBV2	17	TRBJ2-2	many	CASSVLQGPLNTGELFF	TGTGCCAGCAGCGTACTACAGGGGCCATTGAACACCGGGGAGCTGTTTTTT
TRBD1	TRBV5-5	15	TRBJ2-7	.	CASSLHEGAAYEQYF	TGTGCCAGCAGCTTGCACGAGGGGGCGGCCTACGAGCAGTACTTC
TRBD1	TRBV7-9	16	TRBJ2-7	few	CASSHNRGPSSYEQYF	TGTGCCAGCAGCCATAACAGGGGACCCAGCTCCTACGAGCAGTACTTC
.	TRBV5-5	15	TRBJ2-5	.	CASSLTSADQETQYF	TGTGCCAGCAGCTTGACAAGCGCCGATCAAGAGACCCAGTACTTC
.	TRBV5-6	14	TRBJ2-3	few	CASNPTGPDDTQYF	TGTGCCAGCAACCCCACAGGGCCGGACGATACGCAGTATTTT
.	TRBV20-1	13	TRBJ1-1	few	CSALGSPGTEAFF	TGCAGTGCCCTAGGGTCCCCTGGGACTGAAGCTTTCTTT
.	TRBV12-5	15	TRBJ1-1	.	CASGLGLGLGTEAFF	TGTGCTAGTGGTTTGGGCTTGGGGCTCGGCACTGAAGCTTTCTTT
TRBD2	TRBV7-2	15	TRBJ2-1	few	CASSLARGSQDEQFF	TGTGCCAGCAGCTTAGCGCGGGGGAGTCAGGATGAGCAGTTCTTC
TRBD1	TRBV6-6	12	TRBJ1-1	few	CASRDRGFEAFF	TGTGCCAGCAGGGACAGGGGCTTCGAAGCTTTCTTT
.	TRBV20-1	10	TRBJ2-1	once	CSASRGEQFF	TGCAGTGCTAGTAGGGGTGAGCAGTTCTTC
.	TRBV6-1	16	TRBJ2-3	.	CASSEGGRPLTDTQYF	TGTGCCAGCAGTGAAGGGGGACGACCTCTCACAGATACGCAGTATTTT
.	TRBV20-1	13	TRBJ1-1	few	CSARTPYSAEAFF	TGCAGTGCTAGAACCCCGTACTCTGCTGAAGCTTTCTTT
TRBD1	TRBV6-2/TRBV6-3	14	TRBJ1-5	.	CASRDDRANQPQHF	TGTGCCAGCAGGGATGACAGGGCCAATCAGCCCCAGCATTTT
.	TRBV5-1	13	TRBJ2-3	few	CASSDSNTDTQYF	TGCGCCAGCAGCGATTCAAACACAGATACGCAGTATTTT
.	TRBV4-2	16	TRBJ1-1	.	CASSQETPPGVGEAFF	TGTGCCAGCAGCCAAGAAACCCCACCGGGGGTCGGTGAAGCTTTCTTT
.	TRBV6-5	14	TRBJ1-4	many	CASSYSTRGEKLFF	TGTGCCAGCAGTTACTCGACACGTGGTGAAAAACTGTTTTTT
TRBD1	TRBV5-1	15	TRBJ2-4	few	CASSGLTGGLDIQYF	TGCGCCAGCAGCGGGTTGACAGGGGGCTTGGACATTCAGTACTTC
TRBD1	TRBV10-2	16	TRBJ1-3	many	CASSASQGARGNTIYF	TGCGCCAGCAGTGCCTCACAGGGGGCCCGTGGAAACACCATATATTTT
.	TRBV20-1	11	TRBJ1-2	few	CSAQAPYGYTF	TGCAGTGCCCAGGCCCCCTATGGCTACACCTTC
TRBD1	TRBV12-3/TRBV12-4	15	TRBJ1-1	many	CASSRWTGLNTEAFF	TGTGCCAGCAGTCGCTGGACAGGCCTGAACACTGAAGCTTTCTTT
TRBD1	TRBV12-3/TRBV12-4	15	TRBJ1-4	few	CASRPQGGPNEKLFF	TGTGCCAGCAGGCCACAAGGGGGCCCTAATGAAAAACTGTTTTTT
TRBD1	TRBV3-1	15	TRBJ2-7	many	CASSQESGQGYEQYF	TGTGCCAGCAGCCAAGAAAGTGGACAGGGTTACGAGCAGTACTTC
.	TRBV19	14	TRBJ2-7	.	CASSQPGSTYEQYF	TGTGCCAGTAGCCAACCGGGGTCAACCTACGAGCAGTACTTC
TRBD1	TRBV29-1	11	TRBJ2-1	few	CSADRGGEQFF	TGCAGCGCCGACAGGGGTGGTGAGCAGTTCTTC
.	TRBV18	15	TRBJ1-4	few	CASSLTEGLDEKLFF	TGTGCCAGCTCACTTACTGAGGGGTTGGATGAAAAACTGTTTTTT
TRBD1	TRBV12-3/TRBV12-4	13	TRBJ1-5	.	CASKGQGGQPQHF	TGTGCCAGCAAAGGACAGGGTGGACAGCCCCAGCATTTT
TRBD1	TRBV5-1	14	TRBJ1-4	.	CASSQGQPNEKLFF	TGCGCCAGCAGCCAGGGACAGCCAAATGAAAAACTGTTTTTT
.	TRBV27	16	TRBJ2-7	few	CASSPKDRPPVGEQYF	TGTGCCAGCAGTCCTAAGGACAGACCGCCGGTAGGGGAGCAGTACTTC
TRBD1	TRBV12-3/TRBV12-4	16	TRBJ1-5	.	CASSWDRDHSNQPQHF	TGTGCCAGCAGCTGGGACAGGGACCATAGCAATCAGCCCCAGCATTTT
.	TRBV2	11	TRBJ1-1	few	CASDYSVRAFF	TGTGCCAGCGACTACAGCGTGAGGGCTTTCTTT
.	TRBV14	16	TRBJ2-6	.	CASSQAGVPGANVLTF	TGTGCCAGCAGCCAAGCTGGAGTTCCTGGGGCCAACGTCCTGACTTTC
TRBD2	TRBV20-1	17	TRBJ2-3	many	CSLPPGLAGASADTQYF	TGCAGTTTACCTCCGGGACTAGCGGGTGCTAGCGCAGATACGCAGTATTTT
TRBD1	TRBV9	16	TRBJ2-1	few	CASSGLDRGAYNEQFF	TGTGCCAGCAGCGGGCTTGACAGGGGGGCCTACAATGAGCAGTTCTTC
TRBD2	TRBV4-2	18	TRBJ2-6	few	CASSQVTSGASGANVLTF	TGTGCCAGCAGCCAAGTGACTAGCGGGGCCTCTGGGGCCAACGTCCTGACTTTC
TRBD2	TRBV10-1	16	TRBJ2-3	.	CASSHPGGTSADTQYF	TGCGCCAGCAGTCATCCGGGGGGGACTAGCGCAGATACGCAGTATTTT
TRBD1	TRBV11-2	17	TRBJ2-1	few	CASSLVQAGTGGNEQFF	TGTGCCAGCAGCTTAGTTCAAGCCGGGACAGGGGGCAATGAGCAGTTCTTC
.	TRBV7-9	16	TRBJ1-2	few	CASSLSHQGMTGGYTF	TGTGCCAGCAGCTTATCGCATCAGGGAATGACGGGTGGCTACACCTTC
TRBD1	TRBV5-1	14	TRBJ1-1	.	CASSYGQGITEAFF	TGCGCCAGCAGCTATGGACAGGGAATCACTGAAGCTTTCTTT
.	TRBV18	13	TRBJ1-1	.	CASSPDLNTEAFF	TGTGCCAGCTCACCCGACCTCAACACTGAAGCTTTCTTT
TRBD1	TRBV3-1	14	TRBJ2-1	few	CASSIRDRGHWQFF	TGTGCCAGCAGCATCCGGGACAGGGGGCATTGGCAGTTCTTC
.	TRBV13	15	TRBJ2-3	few	CASSLVQNLADTQYF	TGTGCCAGCAGCTTAGTGCAAAACCTGGCAGATACGCAGTATTTT
.	TRBV20-1	15	TRBJ2-7	.	CSASGSGGFAYEQYF	TGCAGTGCGAGTGGCTCTGGCGGATTCGCCTACGAGCAGTACTTC
TRBD2	TRBV27	18	TRBJ2-3	few	CASSLSSWGGGAIDTQYF	TGTGCCAGCAGTTTATCGAGTTGGGGCGGGGGGGCCATAGATACGCAGTATTTT
.	TRBV20-1	13	TRBJ1-1	many	CSARAESDTEAFF	TGCAGTGCTAGGGCGGAATCGGACACTGAAGCTTTCTTT
TRBD1	TRBV5-5	14	TRBJ2-5	few	CASSADRGKETQYF	TGTGCCAGCAGCGCGGACAGGGGGAAAGAGACCCAGTACTTC
.	TRBV19	13	TRBJ1-5	.	CATALDGDQPQHF	TGTGCCACGGCCCTGGACGGGGATCAGCCCCAGCATTTT
.	TRBV7-9	14	TRBJ1-4	few	CASSFHGAGEKLFF	TGTGCCAGCAGCTTTCATGGGGCAGGTGAAAAACTGTTTTTT
TRBD2	TRBV12-3/TRBV12-4	15	TRBJ2-5	many	CASSPGTSVMETQYF	TGTGCCAGCAGCCCAGGGACTAGCGTGATGGAGACCCAGTACTTC
.	TRBV7-8	17	TRBJ2-6	few	CASRPTRAYSGANVLTF	TGTGCCAGCAGACCCACCAGGGCATACTCTGGGGCCAACGTCCTGACTTTC
.	TRBV27	14	TRBJ2-7	many	CASSSQGPTYEQYF	TGTGCCAGCAGTTCACAGGGTCCTACCTACGAGCAGTACTTC
TRBD2	TRBV2	14	TRBJ2-3	few	CASSLAGVTDTQYF	TGTGCCAGCAGCCTCGCGGGAGTAACAGATACGCAGTATTTT
TRBD1	TRBV6-2/TRBV6-3	14	TRBJ1-1	few	CASRPDRFNTEAFF	TGTGCCAGCAGGCCGGACAGGTTTAACACTGAAGCTTTCTTT